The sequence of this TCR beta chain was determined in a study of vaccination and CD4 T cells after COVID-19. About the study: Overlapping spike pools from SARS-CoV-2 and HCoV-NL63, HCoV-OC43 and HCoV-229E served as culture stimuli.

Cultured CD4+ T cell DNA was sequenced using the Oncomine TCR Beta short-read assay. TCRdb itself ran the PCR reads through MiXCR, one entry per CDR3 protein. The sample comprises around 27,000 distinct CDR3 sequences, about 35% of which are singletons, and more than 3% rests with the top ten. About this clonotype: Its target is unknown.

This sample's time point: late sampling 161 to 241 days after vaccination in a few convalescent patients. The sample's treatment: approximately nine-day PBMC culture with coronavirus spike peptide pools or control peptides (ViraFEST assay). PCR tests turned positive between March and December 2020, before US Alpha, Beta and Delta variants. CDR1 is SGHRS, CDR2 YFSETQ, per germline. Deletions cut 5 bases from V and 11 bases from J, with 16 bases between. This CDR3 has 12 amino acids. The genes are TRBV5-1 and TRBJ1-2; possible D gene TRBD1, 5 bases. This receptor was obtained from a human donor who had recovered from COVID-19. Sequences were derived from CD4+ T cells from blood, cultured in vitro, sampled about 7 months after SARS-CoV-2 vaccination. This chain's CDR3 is CASRGQERFYTF. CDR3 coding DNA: TGCGCCAGCAGGGGGCAGGAGCGCTTTTACACCTTC. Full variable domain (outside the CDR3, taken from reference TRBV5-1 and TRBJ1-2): KAGVTQTPRYLIKTRGQQVTLSCSPISGHRSVSWYQQTPGQGLQFLFEYFSETQRNKGNFPGRFSGRQFSNSRSEMNVSTLELGDSALYLCASRGQERFYTFGSGTRLTVV.